This T cell receptor (beta chain) appears in the sequencing data of a study of read filtering for tumor transcriptome and immune sequencing. Whole-study context: R-ISS stage counts were 8 for I, 15 to 20 for II, 7 for III. Broader study findings: About 80% of IR-seq clonotypes had one read, totaling approximately 3.5% of reads; RNA-seq: approximately 73% and 42%.

This library used roughly 370 ng RNA and molecular barcoded adaptors spanning alpha/delta and beta/gamma chains. One entry per CDR3 protein results from TCRdb running MiXCR on the reads. Here the sample spans roughly 130,000 distinct CDR3 sequences, approximately 13% being singletons. CDR1 SNHLY and CDR2 FYNNEI come from the germline V gene. V lost 0 bases and J 8 bases, leaving 19 bases between the germline ends. The CDR3 has 17 amino acids. This clonotype was found many times. No antigen is known for it. The sample comprised a population of CD138-negative cells sorted from bone marrow. This TCR derives from a donor at least 40 years old with multiple myeloma. The chain couples TRBV2 to TRBJ2-2; no definite D call. CDR3 bases: TGTGCCAGCAGTGAAGCGCTTCTTTCAAGTTGGGCAGGGGAGCTGTTTTTT. This sequence encodes CASSEALLSSWAGELFF.